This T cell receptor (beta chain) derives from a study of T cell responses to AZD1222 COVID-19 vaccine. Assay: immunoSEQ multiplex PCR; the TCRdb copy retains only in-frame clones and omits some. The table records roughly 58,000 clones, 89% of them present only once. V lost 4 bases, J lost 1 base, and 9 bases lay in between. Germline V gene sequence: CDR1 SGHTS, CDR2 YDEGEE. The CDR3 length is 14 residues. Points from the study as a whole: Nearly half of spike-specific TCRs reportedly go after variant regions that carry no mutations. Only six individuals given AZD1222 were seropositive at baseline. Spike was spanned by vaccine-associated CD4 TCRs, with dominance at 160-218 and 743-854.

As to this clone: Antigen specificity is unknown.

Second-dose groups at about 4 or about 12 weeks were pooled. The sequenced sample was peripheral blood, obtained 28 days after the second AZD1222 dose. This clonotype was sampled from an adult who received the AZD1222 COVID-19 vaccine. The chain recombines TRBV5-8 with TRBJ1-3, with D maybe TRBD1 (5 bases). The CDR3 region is CASSPGGSGNTIYF. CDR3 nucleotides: TGTGCCAGCAGCCCGGGGGGATCTGGAAACACCATATATTTT.